Below are 14 T cell receptor beta chains sequenced from a single sample in a study of cytomegalovirus exposure and HLA in healthy donors. The PCR employed 60 Vbeta primers together with 13 Jbeta primers. Generated by immunoSEQ multiplex PCR, the TCRdb table keeps only in-frame clones and is missing some. The table shows 90,000 to 95,000 clones, with more than 65% occurring only once. The sample consisted of PBMCs. Receptor source: a girl aged 2 to 9 in good health and CMV-seropositive.

The chain combines TRBV6-1 with TRBJ1-5, with D possibly being TRBD1 (6 bases). The V end lost 10 bases, the J end lost 1 base, and 14 bases lay between the germline ends. The CDR3 loop spans 14 amino acids. CDR1 MNHNS and CDR2 SASEGT come from the germline V gene. CDR3 sequence reads: CATKNQGSNQPQHF. In DNA form, the CDR3 reads TGTGCCACGAAGAACCAGGGGAGCAATCAGCCCCAGCATTTT.

The chain recombines TRBV29-1 with TRBJ2-1, with 12 bases that match TRBD2. The CDR3 has 14 amino acids. Germline CDR1 SQVTM, CDR2 ANQGSEA. V gave up 6 bases and J gave up 8 bases; unmatched junction bases: 8. CDR3 protein: CSVWTSGIGDEQFF. In DNA, the CDR3 is TGCAGCGTGTGGACTAGCGGGATAGGCGATGAGCAGTTCTTC.

The V and J genes are TRBV9 and TRBJ1-1, with TRBD1 as a possible D gene (5 bases). CDR3 length: 15 residues. Germline V gene data show CDR1 as SGDLS and CDR2 as YYNGEE. The germline V and J ends were trimmed by 0 bases and 5 bases, with 14 bases remaining between them. CDR3 nucleotide sequence: TGTGCCAGCAGCGTAGGGACCCAGGGAGGGACTGAAGCTTTCTTT. Translating it yields CASSVGTQGGTEAFF.

The chain links TRBV4-2 to TRBJ2-1; D is uncertain. The CDR3 consists of 15 residues. Germline CDR1 is LGHNA and CDR2 is YNFKEQ. Trimming stripped 0 bases from V and 8 bases from J, with 14 bases between. As DNA, the CDR3 is TGTGCCAGCAGCCAAGATCGGTTAGCTGCCGATGAGCAGTTCTTC. This gives the protein CASSQDRLAADEQFF.

The rearrangement joins TRBV25-1 to TRBJ1-4; no firm D call. This CDR3 comprises 14 residues. CDR1 is MGHDK and CDR2 is SYGVNS in the germline V gene. V lost 1 base and J lost 8, with 11 bases in between. The CDR3 here is CASSEFFGIEKLFF. DNA of the CDR3: TGTGCCAGCAGTGAATTCTTTGGCATAGAAAAACTGTTTTTT. The full variable domain, its missing parts supplied by reference TRBV25-1 and TRBJ1-4, is EADIYQTPRYLVIGTGKKITLECSQTMGHDKMYWYQQDPGMELHLIHYSYGVNSTEKGDLSSESTVSRIRTEHFPLTLESARPSHTSQYLCASSEFFGIEKLFFGSGTQLSVL.

The chain recombines TRBV5-1 with TRBJ1-1; the D is unclear. Deletions cut 1 base from V and 4 bases from J, with 11 bases between. CDR3 length: 14 residues. Germline lookup yields CDR1 SGHRS and CDR2 YFSETQ. The CDR3 is CASSLYGGSTEAFF. CDR3 coding DNA: TGCGCCAGCAGCTTGTATGGAGGGAGCACTGAAGCTTTCTTT.

The chain's CDR3 is CASSFSSDRAYEQFF. CDR3 DNA sequence: TGTGCCAGCAGCTTCTCCTCGGACAGGGCATATGAGCAGTTCTTC. The gene calls are TRBV11-2 and TRBJ2-1; 8 bases fit TRBD1. The CDR3 totals 15 residues. The germline CDR1 and CDR2 sequences are SGHAT and FQNNGV. V was clipped by 3 bases and J by 8 bases; unmatched bases: 9.

The chain has TRBV6-4 and TRBJ2-2; unclear D gene. The ends were cut back, 7 bases at V and 5 bases at J, with 11 bases in the middle. CDR1 is MRHNA, CDR2 SNTAGT, per germline. The CDR3 covers 13 residues. The CDR3 reads CASTSSGTGELFF. The DNA of the CDR3 is TGTGCCAGCACCTCTTCGGGTACCGGGGAGCTGTTTTTT.

Remarks on this clone: At one end the junction does not follow the germline gene, possibly because of a read error. The chain is built from TRBV7-7 and TRBJ2-5; tentatively, D is TRBD1 (5 bases). This CDR3 has 14 residues. Germline V gene lookup returns CDR1 SSHAT and CDR2 FNYEAQ (reference sequence). This chain's CDR3 is CASSPDNHQETQYF. DNA for the CDR3: TGTGCTAGCAGTCCGGACAACCACCAAGAGACCCAGTACTTC.

There are a few counts of this clone. The chain recombines TRBV4-2 with TRBJ2-7; D might be TRBD2 (6 bases). CDR1 and CDR2 from the germline V gene are LGHNA and YNFKEQ. CDR3 length: 15 amino acids. The V gene lost 0 bases and the J gene lost 2 bases, with 11 bases spanning the gap. CDR3 protein: CASSQDMASAYEQYF. CDR3 coding DNA: TGTGCCAGCAGCCAAGATATGGCTAGCGCCTACGAGCAGTACTTC.

This chain links TRBV4-1 with TRBJ1-3, with 7 bases matching TRBD1. CDR1 MGHRA and CDR2 YSYEKL come from the germline V gene. The CDR3 is 16 amino acids. Trimming took 4 bases from V and 1 from J; bases not matched to a gene: 7. CDR3 coding DNA: TGCGCCAGCAGCCCCCGGGACAGCCTTTCTGGAAACACCATATATTTT. Its protein product is CASSPRDSLSGNTIYF.

The chain joins TRBV6-5 to TRBJ1-2; the match to TRBD1 covers 8 bases. The CDR3 runs to 13 residues. V was pared by 9 bases and J by 4 bases, with 7 bases of the junction left unmatched. Germline lookup yields CDR1 MNHEY and CDR2 SVGAGI. This CDR3 reads CASAQGEGYGYTF. The CDR3 nucleotides read TGTGCCAGTGCACAGGGGGAGGGCTATGGCTACACCTTC.

This clone was seen a few times. V and J are TRBV9 and TRBJ1-6, with unresolved D. Germline-derived CDR1 and CDR2 are SGDLS and YYNGEE. This CDR3 spans 15 amino acids. V dropped 0 bases and J dropped 8 bases, with 12 bases sitting between them. CDR3 sequence (DNA): TGTGCCAGCAGCGTAGAAGGAGATGTGGATTCACCCCTCCACTTT. Amino acid sequence: CASSVEGDVDSPLHF.

V is TRBV7-2 and J is TRBJ1-4; 8 nucleotides line up with TRBD1. Looked up from germline, CDR1 is SGHTA and CDR2 is FQGNSA. This CDR3 has 14 residues. J was trimmed by 6 bases and V by 5 bases; bases with no gene match: 5. The CDR3 protein is CASSPDRGHEKLFF. CDR3 sequence (DNA): TGTGCCAGCAGCCCCGACAGGGGCCATGAAAAACTGTTTTTT.